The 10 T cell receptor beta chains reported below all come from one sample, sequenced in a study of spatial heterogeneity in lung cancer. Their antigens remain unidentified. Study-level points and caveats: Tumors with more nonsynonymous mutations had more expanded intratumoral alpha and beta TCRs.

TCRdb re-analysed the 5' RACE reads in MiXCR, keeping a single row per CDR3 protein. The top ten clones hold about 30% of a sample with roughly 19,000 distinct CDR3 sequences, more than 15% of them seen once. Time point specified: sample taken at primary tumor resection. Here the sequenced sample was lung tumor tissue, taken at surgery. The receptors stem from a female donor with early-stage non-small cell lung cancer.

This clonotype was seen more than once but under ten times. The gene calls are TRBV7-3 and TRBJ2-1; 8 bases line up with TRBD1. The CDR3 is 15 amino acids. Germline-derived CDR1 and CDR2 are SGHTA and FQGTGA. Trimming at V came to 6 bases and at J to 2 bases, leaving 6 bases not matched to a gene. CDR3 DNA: TGTGCCAGCAGTCCCGGACAGGGTACCTACAATGAGCAGTTCTTC. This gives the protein CASSPGQGTYNEQFF.

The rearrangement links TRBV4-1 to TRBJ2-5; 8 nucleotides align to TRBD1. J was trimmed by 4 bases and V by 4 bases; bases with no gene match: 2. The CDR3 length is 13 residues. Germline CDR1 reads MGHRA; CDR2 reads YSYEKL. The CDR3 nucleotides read TGCGCCAGCAGCCGCACAGGGGGAGAGACCCAGTACTTC. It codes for CASSRTGGETQYF.

CDR3 in amino acids: CASSKGSTSYEQYF. CDR3 DNA sequence: TGTGCCAGCAGTAAAGGGAGTACCTCCTACGAGCAGTACTTC. The chain recombines TRBV6-1 with TRBJ2-7; possible D gene TRBD2, 5 bases. V was shortened by 5 bases and J by 0 bases, with 11 bases between the two germline ends. The CDR3 is made up of 14 amino acids. Germline assignment: CDR1 MNHNS and CDR2 SASEGT.

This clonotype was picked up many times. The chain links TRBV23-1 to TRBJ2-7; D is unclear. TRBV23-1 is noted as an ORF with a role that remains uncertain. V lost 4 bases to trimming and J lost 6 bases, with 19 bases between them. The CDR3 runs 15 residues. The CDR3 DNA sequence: TGCGCCAGCAGTCTTGGACCCCAGAGTCCTGGCGAGCAGTACTTC. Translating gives CASSLGPQSPGEQYF.

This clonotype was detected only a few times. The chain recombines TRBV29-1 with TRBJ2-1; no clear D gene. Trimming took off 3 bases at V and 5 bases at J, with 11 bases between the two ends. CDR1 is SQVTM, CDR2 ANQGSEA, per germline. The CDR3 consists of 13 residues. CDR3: CSVDSGVHNEQFF. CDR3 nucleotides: TGCAGCGTTGACTCAGGAGTCCACAATGAGCAGTTCTTC.

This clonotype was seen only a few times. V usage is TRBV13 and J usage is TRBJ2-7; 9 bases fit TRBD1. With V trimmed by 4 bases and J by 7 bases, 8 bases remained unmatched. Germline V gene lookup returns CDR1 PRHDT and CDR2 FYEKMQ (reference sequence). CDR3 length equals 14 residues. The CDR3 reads CASSSSDRGYEQYF. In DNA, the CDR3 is TGTGCCAGCAGCTCCTCGGACAGGGGCTATGAGCAGTACTTC.

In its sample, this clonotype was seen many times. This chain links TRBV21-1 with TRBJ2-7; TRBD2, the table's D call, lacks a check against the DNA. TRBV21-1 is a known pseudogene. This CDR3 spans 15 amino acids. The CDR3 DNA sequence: TGTGCCAGCAGCAGGACTAGCGGAGACTCCTACGAGCAGTACTTC. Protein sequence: CASSRTSGDSYEQYF.

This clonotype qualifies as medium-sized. CDR3 sequence (DNA): TGTGCCACCCAGAACAGCGGAGGCACAGATACGCAGTATTTT. Residues: CATQNSGGTDTQYF. This chain connects TRBV27 to TRBJ2-3; D is perhaps TRBD2 (5 bases). The CDR3 spans 14 residues. The germline gives CDR1 MNHEY, CDR2 SMNVEV (reference sequence). V gave up 10 bases and J gave up 1 base, with 15 bases separating them.

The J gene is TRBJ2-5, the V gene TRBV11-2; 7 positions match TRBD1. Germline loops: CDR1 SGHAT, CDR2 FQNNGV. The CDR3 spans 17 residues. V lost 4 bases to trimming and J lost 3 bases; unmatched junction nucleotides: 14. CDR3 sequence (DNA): TGTGCCAGCAGCTCCTTCCCGGGACAGCCTTGGGAAGAGACCCAGTACTTC. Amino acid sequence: CASSSFPGQPWEETQYF. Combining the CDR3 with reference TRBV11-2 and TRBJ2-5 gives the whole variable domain EAGVAQSPRYKIIEKRQSVAFWCNPISGHATLYWYQQILGQGPKLLIQFQNNGVVDDSQLPKDRFSAERLKGVDSTLKIQPAKLEDSAVYLCASSSFPGQPWEETQYFGPGTRLLVL.

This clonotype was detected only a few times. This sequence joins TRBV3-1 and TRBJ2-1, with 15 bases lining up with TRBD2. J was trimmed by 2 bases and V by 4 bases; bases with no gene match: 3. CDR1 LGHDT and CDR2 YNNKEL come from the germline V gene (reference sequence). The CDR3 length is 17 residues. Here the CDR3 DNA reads TGTGCCAGCAGCCCCGGGACTAGCGGGAGGCCCTACAATGAGCAGTTCTTC. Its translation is CASSPGTSGRPYNEQFF.